This T cell receptor (beta chain) was retrieved from a study of post-analysis software for immune sequencing data (dated by TCRdb to about 2015). About the full investigation: Recorded disease courses included relapsing-remitting, secondary progressive and progressive-relapsing multiple sclerosis, with some patients lacking subtype annotation. Patient repertoires were compared against 11 previously published healthy control repertoires from donors aged roughly 6 to 25 years. A subset of samples was prepared in parallel using single-end sample barcoding, then pooled and co-amplified after Illumina adapter ligation.

From its cysteine to its phenylalanine, the CDR3 spans 11 amino acids. Of the read, only the CDR3 DNA is kept; its 33 bases are in frame from base 1. Trimming at the junction amounts to 11 bases on V and 1 base on J, and the germline ends lie 9 bases apart. CDR1 and CDR2 are read off the germline V gene as SNHLY and FYNNEI. Library creation used PCR. These reads were obtained on an Illumina HiSeq 2500. Unique molecular identifiers were incorporated into TCR beta cDNA libraries to reduce PCR and sequencing biases. Per 1 to 10 million input T cells, roughly 500,000 cDNA molecules were obtained, such that each molecule approximated one T cell. Patient libraries were prepared and sequenced with the same protocol used for the earlier healthy control dataset. Within a given batch, samples were prepared together, multiplexed and sequenced on the same HiSeq lane. As for how the authors treated the data: MIGEC handled the raw barcoded reads, throwing out single-read molecular identifier groups before consensus assembly and CDR3 extraction. VDJtools was used for post-analysis of the clonotype tables, and diversity was normalized by down-sampling every dataset to the size of the smallest sample. To correct batch-related cross-sample contamination, repertoire overlap clustering matched CDR3 amino acid sequences but not nucleotide sequences. TCRdb took the public reads, trimmed them with fastp at Q25, ran MiXCR for clone calling and kept in-frame beta chains. Under each unique CDR3 protein, matching rows form one entry showing the most common genes and DNA. The V and J calls were not made by the authors but by TCRdb's processing. In this sample the table shows around 700,000 distinct CDR3 sequences, around 64% of which occur a single time. 11% of the sample belongs to the ten largest clones.

Findings and caveats that apply to the study as a whole: Multiple sclerosis patients had significantly lower normalized Chao1 diversity than controls, a result that suggests substantial peripheral T-cell clonal expansion. The multiple sclerosis patient group was slightly younger than the control group. Significantly higher frequencies in patients than in controls were found for roughly 5 TRBV segments, including TRBV5-6, TRBV5-1 and TRBV20-1. Strong co-clustering of samples prepared in the same batch was shown by direct clustering with F measure, prompting a batch-effect correction.

On this clonotype itself: Its specific antigen is unknown. The sample holds no much larger clone one base away, and base qualities are not on file.

To demonstrate the VDJtools post-analysis software, TCR beta repertoires were profiled from the peripheral blood of more than ten young patients with multiple sclerosis. Multiple sclerosis patients were children and adolescents aged about 6 to 16 years. The source is a girl aged 2-10 years with multiple sclerosis. The chain couples TRBV2 to TRBJ2-7, and perhaps TRBD1 as D gene, on 6 matching bases. The sample comprised blood. The CDR3 region: CAGGRSYEQYF. The DNA sequence is as follows: TGTGCCGGGGGCAGGTCCTACGAGCAGTACTTC.